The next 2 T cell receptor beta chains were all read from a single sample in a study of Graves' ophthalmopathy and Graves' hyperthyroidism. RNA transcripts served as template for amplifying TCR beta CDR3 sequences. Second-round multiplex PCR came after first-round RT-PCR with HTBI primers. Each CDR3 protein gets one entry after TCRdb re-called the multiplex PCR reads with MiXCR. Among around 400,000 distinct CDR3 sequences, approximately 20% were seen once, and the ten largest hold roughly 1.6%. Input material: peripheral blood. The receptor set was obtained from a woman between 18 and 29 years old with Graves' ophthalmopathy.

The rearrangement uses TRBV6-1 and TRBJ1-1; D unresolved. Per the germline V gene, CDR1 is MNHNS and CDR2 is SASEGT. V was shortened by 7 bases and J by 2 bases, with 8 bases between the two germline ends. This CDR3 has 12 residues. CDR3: CASNTRNTEAFF. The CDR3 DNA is TGTGCCAGCAACACCAGAAACACTGAAGCTTTCTTT.

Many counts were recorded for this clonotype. CDR3: CASSQDPQGLNYGYTF. The CDR3 DNA is TGTGCCAGCAGCCAAGATCCACAGGGGTTAAACTATGGCTACACCTTC. The V call is TRBV4-2, the J call TRBJ1-2; 7 bases are shared with TRBD1. This CDR3 comprises 16 residues. The V segment lost 0 bases and the J segment 2 bases; nucleotides outside the gene matches: 6. Germline V gives CDR1 LGHNA, CDR2 YNFKEQ.